This entry describes one TCR beta chain. As yet, its antigen is unknown. Trimming removed 1 base from V and 1 base from J; junction bases left unmatched: 10. CDR1 LGHDT and CDR2 YNNKEL come from the germline V gene (reference sequence). The CDR3 has 18 residues. Libraries were prepared by immunoSEQ multiplex PCR; TCRdb keeps only in-frame clonotypes and omits some of them. The sample has around 120,000 clones; 92% are singletons. Both about-4-week and about-12-week second-dose recipients were combined. The data belong to a study of T cell responses to AZD1222 COVID-19 vaccine. General study findings and limits: The donor cohort was predominantly white British with a female majority, and clonal diversity may have been underestimated.

Sample: peripheral blood, taken 28 days after the second AZD1222 dose. This chain joins TRBV3-1 (or the pseudogene TRBV3-2) and TRBJ1-3; 7 bases are shared with TRBD1. The receptor's source is an adult who received the AZD1222 COVID-19 vaccine. CDR3 protein: CASSQVGDSGFSGNTIYF. In nucleotides, the CDR3 is TGTGCCAGCAGCCAAGTCGGGGACAGCGGATTTTCTGGAAACACCATATATTTT.